Detailed here is one TCR beta chain. This clone was seen many times. Its antigen is not yet known. No base quality information exists; no much larger clone differs at one position. This sample stems from a study of blood T cell repertoires in COVID-19 (dated by TCRdb to 2018 to 2021). With regard to the full study: Collaborator samples came from the United States, Italy and Spain and covered acute and convalescent phases of COVID-19. The prospective study material was composed of cDNA or gDNA derived from T cells, B-cell-depleted T cells, or PBMCs. Deeply sampled blood TCRbeta repertoires from subjects exposed to, actively infected with, or recovered from COVID-19 were included in the dataset. The repertoires were released in a freely available public database intended as a resource for research on the immune response to SARS-CoV-2. The samples were drawn from two sources: the first 160 participants of the ongoing ImmuneRACE study, and about 1,300 subjects contributed by 6 global collaborators. Nearly every sample came with metadata listing a de-identified subject ID, COVID-19 status, age in years and sex. Where available, HLA class I and class II types were obtained from metadata supplied by the sample provider rather than from assay-based typing. Findings and caveats that apply to the study as a whole: How much clinical and demographic metadata was included differed by source and by participant, and the metadata was provided uncurated.

TCRbeta CDR3 regions were amplified from genomic DNA using the immunoSEQ Assay, a bias-controlled multiplex PCR. The paper's data handling went like this. Nucleated cell counts per sample were estimated from amplification of reference gene primers within the assay. To quantify the absolute abundance of each unique TCRbeta CDR3 rearrangement, sequence reads were collapsed and filtered. For each sample, productive Simpson clonality was calculated as the square root of Simpson's diversity index across productive rearrangements. Entries here come from immuneACCESS through TCRdb and include only in-frame sequences with V and J called. Some clones fail to appear in such tables; in the studies checked, an unresolved V gene covers under half of the shortfall, and the cause of the remainder is unknown. V and J calls plus clone size are reproduced from that table; the DNA served to infer D and trimming. In this sample the table shows 85,000 to 120,000 clones, 70% to 75% of which occur a single time. The top ten clonotypes cover 0.75% to 1% of the sample.

CDR1 and CDR2 are read off the germline V gene (reference sequence) as GTSNPN and SVGIG. Taken from cysteine to phenylalanine, the CDR3 has 13 residues. The DNA shown is the 39-base CDR3, in frame from base 1. Trimming takes 3 bases from V and 7 bases from J, and the germline ends sit 12 bases apart. The collaborating institutions used their own protocols to collect whole blood in K2EDTA tubes. For TCRbeta analysis, collaborator samples were shipped as frozen whole blood, as isolated PBMCs, or as DNA extracted from either sample type. The sample taken for sequencing was peripheral blood. This receptor was obtained from a human donor with acute or convalescent COVID-19. The donor label of this sample is uncertain. The receptor chain draws on TRBV30 and TRBJ2-2; TRBD2 is a possible D gene, resting on 6 matching bases. For the CDR3, the sequence is CAWRLTRVGELFF. Read as DNA, the sequence is TGTGCCTGGAGACTGACTAGAGTCGGGGAGCTGTTTTTT.